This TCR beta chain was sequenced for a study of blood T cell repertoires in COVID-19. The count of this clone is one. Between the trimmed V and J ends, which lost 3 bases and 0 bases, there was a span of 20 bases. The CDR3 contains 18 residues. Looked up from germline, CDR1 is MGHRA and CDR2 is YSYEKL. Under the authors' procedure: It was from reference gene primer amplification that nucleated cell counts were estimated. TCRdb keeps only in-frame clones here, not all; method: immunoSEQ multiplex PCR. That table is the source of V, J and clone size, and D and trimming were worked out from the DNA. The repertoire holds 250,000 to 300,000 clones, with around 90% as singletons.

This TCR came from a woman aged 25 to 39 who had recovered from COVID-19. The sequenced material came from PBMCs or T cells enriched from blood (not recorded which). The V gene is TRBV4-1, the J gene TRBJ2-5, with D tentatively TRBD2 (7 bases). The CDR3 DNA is TGCGCCAGCAGCCACGACGGGAGTGGCGGGGGCCACCAAGAGACCCAGTACTTC. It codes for CASSHDGSGGGHQETQYF.